The rows below give T cell receptor beta chains drawn from one sample of a study of blood T cell repertoires in COVID-19. The protocol was immunoSEQ multiplex PCR, while the TCRdb copy is restricted to in-frame clones and leaves out a portion. The sample lists 180,000 or so clones; over 80% were seen once. The source material was PBMCs or T cells enriched from blood (not recorded which). The receptors were gathered from a woman between 55 and 75 years old who had recovered from COVID-19. CDR3s include the opening cysteine and the closing phenylalanine or tryptophan. Each record gives: V gene, clone size, J gene, CDR3 length, CDR3 protein. Size is stated for part of the rows, as once, few or many counts, or as a class when the clone is expanded.

V gene: TRBV5-1
clone size: NA
J gene: TRBJ2-1
CDR3 length: 13
CDR3 protein: CASSLAHQNEQFF

V gene: TRBV3-1/TRBV3-2
clone size: NA
J gene: TRBJ2-3
CDR3 length: 11
CDR3 protein: CASGGADTQYF

V gene: TRBV2
clone size: NA
J gene: TRBJ2-1
CDR3 length: 14
CDR3 protein: CASSALTSIAEQFF

V gene: TRBV24-1
clone size: NA
J gene: TRBJ2-3
CDR3 length: 15
CDR3 protein: CATSDPSGSGDTQYF

V gene: TRBV3-1/TRBV3-2
clone size: NA
J gene: TRBJ2-7
CDR3 length: 14
CDR3 protein: CASSSLAGASEQYF

V gene: TRBV7-9
clone size: NA
J gene: TRBJ1-2
CDR3 length: 17
CDR3 protein: CASSPRSTGTGSYGYTF

V gene: TRBV5-1
clone size: NA
J gene: TRBJ1-1
CDR3 length: 16
CDR3 protein: CASSLKWTGDNTEAFF

V gene: TRBV5-1
clone size: NA
J gene: TRBJ2-2
CDR3 length: 16
CDR3 protein: CASSKEAGWLAGELFF

V gene: TRBV18
clone size: NA
J gene: TRBJ1-1
CDR3 length: 15
CDR3 protein: CASSAGTGGITEAFF

V gene: TRBV5-1
clone size: NA
J gene: TRBJ2-7
CDR3 length: 15
CDR3 protein: CASSLTSGSYHEQYF

V gene: TRBV5-4
clone size: NA
J gene: TRBJ1-2
CDR3 length: 15
CDR3 protein: CASSSPGHPDYGYTF

V gene: TRBV28
clone size: NA
J gene: TRBJ2-1
CDR3 length: 16
CDR3 protein: CASSSSGTGDYNEQFF

V gene: TRBV6-6
clone size: NA
J gene: TRBJ1-2
CDR3 length: 15
CDR3 protein: CASRMLTGANYGYTF

V gene: TRBV2
clone size: NA
J gene: TRBJ1-5
CDR3 length: 11
CDR3 protein: CASSEGPTQHF

V gene: TRBV14
clone size: few
J gene: TRBJ1-1
CDR3 length: 14
CDR3 protein: CASSGQLMNTEAFF

V gene: TRBV9
clone size: NA
J gene: TRBJ2-2
CDR3 length: 15
CDR3 protein: CASSVGGILTGELFF

V gene: TRBV6-5
clone size: NA
J gene: TRBJ2-7
CDR3 length: 15
CDR3 protein: CASSYSTSGTYEQYF

V gene: TRBV5-1
clone size: NA
J gene: TRBJ1-3
CDR3 length: 14
CDR3 protein: CASSSSEQGNTIYF

V gene: TRBV28
clone size: NA
J gene: TRBJ2-7
CDR3 length: 14
CDR3 protein: CATSPGGSSYEQYF

V gene: TRBV30
clone size: NA
J gene: TRBJ2-4
CDR3 length: 15
CDR3 protein: CAWSGDSGAKNIQYF

V gene: TRBV28
clone size: NA
J gene: TRBJ1-5
CDR3 length: 18
CDR3 protein: CASSSLPGTDYSNQPQHF

V gene: TRBV11-2
clone size: NA
J gene: TRBJ2-7
CDR3 length: 15
CDR3 protein: CASSLASGGGVEQYF

V gene: TRBV2
clone size: NA
J gene: TRBJ1-1
CDR3 length: 14
CDR3 protein: CASGVRWGDTEAFF

V gene: TRBV28
clone size: NA
J gene: TRBJ1-6
CDR3 length: 14
CDR3 protein: CASSTTGINSPLHF

V gene: TRBV5-1
clone size: once
J gene: TRBJ2-3
CDR3 length: 15
CDR3 protein: CASSLAQGASDTQYF

V gene: TRBV5-6
clone size: NA
J gene: TRBJ2-4
CDR3 length: 14
CDR3 protein: CASSFTGAGGIQYF

V gene: TRBV19
clone size: NA
J gene: TRBJ2-1
CDR3 length: 15
CDR3 protein: CASSIRDSSYNEQFF

V gene: TRBV29-1
clone size: NA
J gene: TRBJ1-1
CDR3 length: 15
CDR3 protein: CSVESRIRGDTEAFF

V gene: TRBV19
clone size: NA
J gene: TRBJ1-1
CDR3 length: 13
CDR3 protein: CASGPTGGAGAFF

V gene: TRBV24-1
clone size: few
J gene: TRBJ2-1
CDR3 length: 15
CDR3 protein: CATSDGVASGNEQFF

V gene: TRBV19
clone size: NA
J gene: TRBJ2-2
CDR3 length: 12
CDR3 protein: CASRTGTGELFF

V gene: TRBV7-9
clone size: NA
J gene: TRBJ2-1
CDR3 length: 13
CDR3 protein: CASSLDRDNEQFF

V gene: TRBV5-8
clone size: NA
J gene: TRBJ2-7
CDR3 length: 15
CDR3 protein: CASTPRDRGSYEQYF

V gene: TRBV5-1
clone size: NA
J gene: TRBJ2-1
CDR3 length: 13
CDR3 protein: CASGRGVPHEQFF

V gene: TRBV2
clone size: NA
J gene: TRBJ1-4
CDR3 length: 15
CDR3 protein: CASSVSGQSNEKLFF

V gene: TRBV7-2
clone size: NA
J gene: TRBJ2-2
CDR3 length: 19
CDR3 protein: CASSFYLSGKTTNTGELFF

V gene: TRBV2
clone size: NA
J gene: TRBJ1-4
CDR3 length: 14
CDR3 protein: CASSARTGNEKLFF

V gene: TRBV7-3
clone size: once
J gene: TRBJ2-1
CDR3 length: 15
CDR3 protein: CASSLGLAGLNEQFF

V gene: TRBV13
clone size: NA
J gene: TRBJ2-3
CDR3 length: 16
CDR3 protein: CASSSLRGASTDTQYF

V gene: TRBV2
clone size: few
J gene: TRBJ2-2
CDR3 length: 15
CDR3 protein: CASSEGALNTGELFF

V gene: TRBV21-1
clone size: NA
J gene: TRBJ2-7
CDR3 length: 14
CDR3 protein: CASSKAREHYEQYF

V gene: TRBV2
clone size: NA
J gene: TRBJ2-2
CDR3 length: 14
CDR3 protein: CASSESSWTGELFF

V gene: TRBV3-1/TRBV3-2
clone size: NA
J gene: TRBJ2-1
CDR3 length: 16
CDR3 protein: CASSQVKGGSYNEQFF

V gene: TRBV6-5
clone size: once
J gene: TRBJ1-2
CDR3 length: 13
CDR3 protein: CASSSTGTSGYTF

V gene: TRBV3-1/TRBV3-2
clone size: NA
J gene: TRBJ2-3
CDR3 length: 17
CDR3 protein: CASSPLRTGSATDTQYF

V gene: TRBV10-3
clone size: NA
J gene: TRBJ2-3
CDR3 length: 15
CDR3 protein: CAIVSGISSTDTQYF

V gene: TRBV18
clone size: few
J gene: TRBJ2-3
CDR3 length: 15
CDR3 protein: CASSRGQGGTDTQYF

V gene: TRBV5-1
clone size: NA
J gene: TRBJ1-1
CDR3 length: 13
CDR3 protein: CASSDRLNTEAFF

V gene: TRBV25-1
clone size: NA
J gene: TRBJ2-7
CDR3 length: 13
CDR3 protein: CASMLADSYEQYF

V gene: TRBV6-1
clone size: NA
J gene: TRBJ1-6
CDR3 length: 15
CDR3 protein: CASSDRTGLNSPLHF